The table lists the clone carrying this T cell receptor beta chain with many counts. TCR beta cDNA was made from around 460 ng total RNA with a constant-region primer. Three rounds of nested multiplex PCR with slightly modified ARM-PCR produced TCR beta libraries. The first two PCR rounds used TRBV1-TRBV30 primers with a Cbeta primer, about 9 cycles each. TCRdb independently ran MiXCR on the multiplex PCR reads; one entry per CDR3 protein. The sample consists of 300,000 to 350,000 distinct CDR3 sequences, about two thirds of them appearing once. It was unsorted whole blood that yielded blood RNA, and germline DNA was also extracted. This sample is part of a study of tumor-infiltrating lymphocytes in primary liver carcinoma. The CDR3 is 14 residues long. The V gene's germline CDR1 is SGHNT and CDR2 YYREEE (reference sequence). V gave up 2 bases and J gave up 8 bases, with 11 bases separating them.

The chain employs TRBV5-4 and TRBJ1-6, with D perhaps TRBD1 (6 bases). Sequencing was carried out using peripheral blood. The clonotype originates from a man aged 40-50 years with primary liver carcinoma and hepatitis B virus infection. CDR3 nucleotides: TGTGCCAGCAGCTTATCCGGGGGCTATTCACCCCTCCACTTT. This gives the protein CASSLSGGYSPLHF.